A single sample is the source of the 7 T cell receptor beta chains below, sequenced in a study of T cells in women clearing cervical HPV infection. Some clones are missing from TCRdb's copy, which holds only in-frame ones; the method was immunoSEQ multiplex PCR. This table holds more than 30,000 clones. The specimen sequenced was blood buffy coat. The receptors were sampled from a woman aged 18 to 75 with a cervical HPV16 infection that either progressed to CIN3+ or cleared (not recorded which).

Remarks on this clone: With the read ending 3 residues before the CDR3 end, the germline J gene is used to fill in that end. The chain couples TRBV19 to TRBJ1-5; 7 nucleotides match TRBD1. The CDR3 is 19 residues long. The germline gives CDR1 LNHDA, CDR2 SQIVND (reference sequence). J gave up 1 base and V 5 bases, and 17 bases lay outside the gene matches. CDR3 residues: CASSPQTGTQVVSNQPQHF. CDR3 DNA (partial): TGTGCCAGTAGTCCCCAGACAGGGACGCAGGTCGTCAGCAATCAGCCC.

For this clone: The read finishes 3 residues shy of the CDR3 end, and the germline J gene is used to complete it. The chain employs TRBV14 and TRBJ2-3; D is perhaps TRBD1 (6 bases). Germline V CDR1 and CDR2: SGHDN, FVKESK. The CDR3 sequence is 16 residues long. The CDR3 region is CASSQGDTNFQETQYF. Partial CDR3 DNA: TGTGCCAGCAGCCAAGGGGACACCAATTTCCAAGAGACG.

Concerning this clone itself: The read gets to within 3 residues of the CDR3 end, and the germline J gene fills in the rest. The chain is built from TRBV7-2 and TRBJ1-6; 11 bases align to TRBD1. Germline V gene lookup returns CDR1 SGHTA and CDR2 FQGNSA. The CDR3 extends over 15 amino acids. Trimming removed 1 base from V and 9 bases from J; junction bases left unmatched: 2. Here the CDR3 reads CASSLGTGGTSPLHF. The covered CDR3 bases are TGTGCCAGCAGCTTAGGGACAGGGGGCACTTCACCC.

On this clone: Read sequence stops 3 residues before the CDR3 end, and the germline J gene provides the missing end. The J gene is TRBJ2-3, the V gene TRBV5-1; 7 positions match TRBD1. The CDR3 runs 14 residues. From germline, CDR1 is SGHRS and CDR2 YFSETQ. CDR3 DNA, as far as it was read: TGCGCCAGCAGCTTGGGACAGGGATCTGAGACG. Residues: CASSLGQGSET. The full CDR3 protein is CASSLGQGSETQYF.

With respect to this clone: The sequenced fragment ends 3 residues before the CDR3 boundary, so the rest is inferred from the germline J gene. This chain connects TRBV28 to TRBJ1-6; TRBD1 agrees at 10 bases. J was trimmed by 0 bases and V by 6 bases; bases with no gene match: 2. The CDR3 sequence is 16 residues long. In germline, CDR1 is MDHEN, CDR2 SYDVKM. CDR3 in amino acids: CASRRTGGSYNSPLHF. The DNA read from the CDR3 is TGTGCCAGCAGGCGGACAGGGGGCTCCTATAATTCACCC.

CDR3 protein: CASSLSGDTSYEQYF. The sequenced part of the CDR3 DNA is TGCGCCAGCAGCTTGTCCGGGGATACGTCCTACGAG. This rearrangement joins TRBV5-1 to TRBJ2-7, with a tentative D call TRBD2 (5 bases). The CDR3 is cut off 3 residues early in the read; its end comes from the germline J gene. CDR1 and CDR2 from the germline V gene are SGHRS and YFSETQ. CDR3 size: 15 residues. V dropped 1 base and J dropped 1 base, with 12 bases sitting between them.

CDR3 in amino acids: CASSLLGWGGDAKNIYTF. The CDR3 DNA, read in part, is TGTGCCAGTAGTCTCCTCGGATGGGGGGGCGATGCCAAAAACATC. This rearrangement joins TRBV19 to TRBJ1-2; D perhaps matches TRBD1 (6 bases). The read terminates 3 residues before the CDR3 end, so the remaining end is supplied by the germline J gene. The CDR3 length is 18 residues. Germline loops: CDR1 LNHDA, CDR2 SQIVND (reference sequence).